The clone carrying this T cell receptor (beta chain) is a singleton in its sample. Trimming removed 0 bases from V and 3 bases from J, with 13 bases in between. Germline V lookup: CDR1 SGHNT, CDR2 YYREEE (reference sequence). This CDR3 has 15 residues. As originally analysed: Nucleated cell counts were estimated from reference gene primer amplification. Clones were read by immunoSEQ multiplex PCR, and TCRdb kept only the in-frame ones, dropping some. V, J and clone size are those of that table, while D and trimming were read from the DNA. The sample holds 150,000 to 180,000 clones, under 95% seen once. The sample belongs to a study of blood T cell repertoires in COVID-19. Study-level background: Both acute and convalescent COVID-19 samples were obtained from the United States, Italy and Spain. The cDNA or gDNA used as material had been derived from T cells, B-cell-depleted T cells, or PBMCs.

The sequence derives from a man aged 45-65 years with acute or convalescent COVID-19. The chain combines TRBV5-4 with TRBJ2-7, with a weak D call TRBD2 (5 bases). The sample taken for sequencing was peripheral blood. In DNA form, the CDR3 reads TGTGCCAGCAGCTTGGCCTCAACGGGGTACTACGAGCAGTACTTC. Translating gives CASSLASTGYYEQYF.